This entry is about one T cell receptor (beta chain). Method: immunoSEQ multiplex PCR; TCRdb's copy keeps in-frame clones and lacks some. The repertoire holds 120,000 or so clones, with around 83% as singletons. This specimen belongs to a study of blood T cell repertoires in COVID-19. V lost 2 bases, J lost 8 bases, and 18 bases lay in between. Looked up from germline, CDR1 is MNHEY and CDR2 is SMNVEV (reference sequence). The CDR3 spans 15 residues. Material for sequencing was peripheral blood. The chain links TRBV27 to TRBJ1-2; perhaps TRBD1 as D (6 bases). This clonotype was obtained from a man aged 80 or over with active or convalescent COVID-19. The CDR3 is CASSLAGKGVGGYTF. The CDR3 DNA follows: TGTGCCAGCAGTTTAGCGGGCAAGGGGGTGGGCGGCTACACCTTC.